The 19 T cell receptor beta chains below come from one sample, sequenced in a study of T cell responses to AZD1222 COVID-19 vaccine. Sequencing used immunoSEQ multiplex PCR; TCRdb keeps in-frame clones, though not all of them. Of 100,000 to 150,000 clones detected, about 93% appear once; the ten largest clones hold roughly 5.6%. Sequencing was performed on peripheral blood, taken on day 0 of AZD1222 vaccination. These receptors all come from an adult in good health.

Notes on this clone: Sequence at one end of the junction differs from germline and may be a read error. This rearrangement joins TRBV7-9 to TRBJ2-1; 9 bases are a match to TRBD2. This CDR3 contains 10 residues. The germline CDR1 and CDR2 sequences are SEHNR and FQNEAQ (reference sequence). CDR3 region: CLAGDNEQFF. The CDR3 bases are TGCTTAGCGGGAGACAATGAGCAGTTCTTC.

This chain joins TRBV9 and TRBJ2-2; D may be TRBD1 (5 bases). V was cut by 1 base and J by 7 bases, with 5 bases left in between. Germline V gene lookup returns CDR1 SGDLS and CDR2 YYNGEE. The CDR3 spans 12 residues. The CDR3 DNA reads TGTGCCAGCAGCGTAAGGGGCGGGGAGCTGTTTTTT. Protein product: CASSVRGGELFF.

This clone occurred a few times. CDR3 amino acids: CASSLRRQGADTQYF. Here the CDR3 DNA reads TGTGCCAGCAGTTTACGGAGACAGGGAGCAGATACGCAGTATTTT. This chain links TRBV27 with TRBJ2-3; TRBD1 matches at 7 bases. V gave up 2 bases and J gave up 4 bases; unmatched junction bases: 6. This CDR3 region has 15 residues. Germline V gene lookup returns CDR1 MNHEY and CDR2 SMNVEV (reference sequence).

This sequence joins TRBV5-1 and TRBJ2-2, with 7 bases lining up with TRBD1. CDR1 and CDR2 from the germline V gene are SGHRS and YFSETQ. V shed 3 bases and J 8 bases; nucleotides not matched to a gene: 10. The CDR3 totals 15 residues. The CDR3 DNA follows: TGCGCCAGCAGCTCCTACCGACAGGGATATGGGGAGCTGTTTTTT. Its translation: CASSSYRQGYGELFF.

In its sample, this clone was seen once. This sequence joins TRBV18 and TRBJ1-6, with D possibly matching TRBD1 (6 bases). The V and J ends lost 2 bases and 7 bases respectively, with 15 bases between them. The CDR3 spans 16 residues. CDR1 is KGHSH, CDR2 LQKENI, per germline. The CDR3 is CASSPIAGAENSPLHF. The CDR3 nucleotides read TGTGCCAGCTCACCAATCGCAGGGGCTGAAAATTCACCCCTCCACTTT.

This clone showed up just a few times. The chain carries TRBV29-1 and TRBJ2-7; 10 bases fit TRBD1. CDR1 and CDR2 from the germline V gene are SQVTM and ANQGSEA. Trimming took 4 bases from V and 4 from J; bases not matched to a gene: 7. CDR3 length equals 14 residues. For the CDR3, the DNA is TGCAGCGTTGTAAATTTGGACAGGGGGTACGAGCAGTACTTC. Protein sequence: CSVVNLDRGYEQYF.

The V gene is TRBV13, the J gene TRBJ1-4; D is perhaps TRBD1 (5 bases). The germline V and J ends were trimmed by 7 bases and 0 bases, with 15 bases remaining between them. The CDR3 has 16 residues. Germline CDR1 reads PRHDT; CDR2 reads FYEKMQ (reference sequence). In DNA form, the CDR3 reads TGTGCCAGCACTTCCCGGGACGTCGCAACTAATGAAAAACTGTTTTTT. Translated, it gives CASTSRDVATNEKLFF.

The V call is TRBV29-1, the J call TRBJ1-2; no reliable D call. Germline CDR1 reads SQVTM; CDR2 reads ANQGSEA. V dropped 0 bases and J dropped 5 bases, with 4 bases sitting between them. This CDR3 comprises 11 residues. CDR3 in DNA: TGCAGCGTTGAAGATCGGTATGGCTACACCTTC. The encoded protein is CSVEDRYGYTF.

The rearrangement uses TRBV7-9 and TRBJ2-1; a possible D gene is TRBD2 (6 bases). The germline gives CDR1 SEHNR, CDR2 FQNEAQ (reference sequence). The V and J ends lost 4 bases and 4 bases respectively, with 23 bases between them. The CDR3 contains 18 residues. DNA for the CDR3: TGTGCCAGCAGCTCGACATCCCTGGGGCGGGGAGTATACAATGAGCAGTTCTTC. It encodes CASSSTSLGRGVYNEQFF.

The chain uses TRBV19 and TRBJ2-1; 10 nucleotides align to TRBD2. V lost 3 bases to trimming and J lost 2 bases; unmatched junction nucleotides: 7. The CDR3 is 17 amino acids. CDR1 is LNHDA and CDR2 is SQIVND in the germline V gene (reference sequence). The chain's CDR3 is CASSIYLAGGTYNEQFF. The CDR3 nucleotides are TGTGCCAGTAGTATCTACTTAGCGGGGGGAACCTACAATGAGCAGTTCTTC.

The V gene is TRBV10-1, the J gene TRBJ1-5; the match to TRBD1 covers 8 bases. The CDR3 covers 14 residues. The V gene end was trimmed by 4 bases and the J gene end by 9 bases; junction bases not matched to a gene: 8. CDR1 is WNHNN, CDR2 SYGVQD, per germline (reference sequence). CDR3 in DNA: TGCGCCAGCAGTGTGGACAGGGAATGTTCGCCCCAGCATTTT. Translation gives CASSVDRECSPQHF.

Notes on this clone: Distinct nucleotide sequences in the sample also encode this CDR3. V usage is TRBV9 and J usage is TRBJ1-5; D remains ambiguous. The CDR3 length is 12 residues. Germline values: CDR1 SGDLS, CDR2 YYNGEE. Deletions cut 0 bases from V and 2 bases from J, with 0 bases between. Written as DNA, the CDR3 is TGTGCCAGCAGCGTAGGCAATCAGCCCCAGCATTTT. This codes for CASSVGNQPQHF. Full variable domain (outside the CDR3, taken from reference TRBV9 and TRBJ1-5): DSGVTQTPKHLITATGQRVTLRCSPRSGDLSVYWYQQSLDQGLQFLIQYYNGEERAKGNILERFSAQQFPDLHSELNLSSLELGDSALYFCASSVGNQPQHFGDGTRLSIL.

Written as DNA, the CDR3 is TGTGCCAGCTCATTCGTGGCAACTCAAGACACCGGGGAGCTGTTTTTT. Translation gives CASSFVATQDTGELFF. The rearrangement links TRBV18 to TRBJ2-2; D uncertain. In germline, CDR1 is KGHSH, CDR2 LQKENI. V lost 5 bases and J lost 3, with 16 bases in between. CDR3 length equals 16 residues.

The rearrangement links TRBV11-2 to TRBJ2-3; no definite D call. Germline assignment: CDR1 SGHAT and CDR2 FQNNGV. The CDR3 is 12 residues long. The germline V and J ends were trimmed by 5 bases and 8 bases, with 11 bases remaining between them. CDR3 loop: CASSRLMGTQYF. As DNA, the CDR3 is TGTGCCAGCAGCCGCCTGATGGGTACGCAGTATTTT.

This rearrangement joins TRBV5-1 to TRBJ2-7; 8 bases agree with TRBD2. CDR1 SGHRS and CDR2 YFSETQ come from the germline V gene. CDR3 length: 15 amino acids. Germline trimming cut 3 bases from V and 6 bases from J; bases unmatched to any gene: 11. The CDR3, as DNA: TGCGCCAGCAGCTCGGGCAGCGGACTAGCACCCGAGCAGTACTTC. It translates to CASSSGSGLAPEQYF.

The chain couples TRBV4-1 to TRBJ2-3; D might be TRBD2 (5 bases). The CDR3 loop spans 17 amino acids. V was shortened by 1 base and J by 4 bases, with 18 bases between the two germline ends. Germline-derived CDR1 and CDR2 are MGHRA and YSYEKL. The CDR3 region is CASSQVADLAGADTQYF. In DNA form, the CDR3 reads TGCGCCAGCAGCCAAGTGGCGGACTTGGCGGGTGCAGATACGCAGTATTTT.

J is TRBJ2-1 and V is TRBV7-6; 7 bases align to TRBD2. The CDR3 covers 16 residues. V trimming: 2 bases; J trimming: 4 bases; junction bases outside the gene matches: 8. CDR1 SGHVS and CDR2 FNYEAQ come from the germline V gene. The CDR3 sequence is CASSLTSGAEYNEQFF. In DNA form, the CDR3 reads TGTGCCAGCAGCTTAACCAGCGGGGCCGAATACAATGAGCAGTTCTTC.

The V and J genes are TRBV5-1 and TRBJ2-1; 8 nucleotides line up with TRBD2. The germline V gene has CDR1 SGHRS and CDR2 YFSETQ. The trim removed 3 bases at V and 3 bases at J, leaving 5 bases unmatched. The CDR3 consists of 15 residues. This CDR3 reads CASSSAGTSYNEQFF. The CDR3, as DNA: TGCGCCAGCAGCTCCGCCGGGACTAGCTACAATGAGCAGTTCTTC.

This clone appeared a single time. The V call is TRBV20-1, the J call TRBJ1-2; D is possibly TRBD1 (5 bases). Trimming pared 5 bases from V and 8 bases from J, leaving 12 bases between. The CDR3 consists of 11 residues. Germline-derived CDR1 and CDR2 are DFQATT and SNEGSKA (reference sequence). CDR3 sequence: CSARGGEGYTF. DNA of the CDR3: TGCAGTGCTCGGGGGGGAGAGGGCTACACCTTC.